This TCR beta chain was sequenced for a study of early T cells in non-severe SARS-CoV-2 infection. Looking at the study overall: Sequenced bulk RNA came from whole blood that was unsorted, and chains were unpaired.

This clonotype has ten or more counts. Its target is not known. A single record per CDR3 protein comes from TCRdb applying MiXCR to the 5' RACE reads. The profile shows approximately 100,000 distinct CDR3 sequences, less than 15% of them singletons. General study points: Comparison of clonotypes with VDJdb favored anti-spike CD8 responses while missing private and CD4 specificities.

This CDR3 comprises 11 residues. V dropped 2 bases and J dropped 7 bases, with 8 bases sitting between them. Per germline, CDR1 DFQATT and CDR2 SNEGSKA (reference sequence). This TCR derives from an adult who was a healthcare worker with PCR-confirmed SARS-CoV-2 infection or an uninfected control (not recorded which). Sequencing was carried out using whole blood. V gene TRBV20-1 combines with J gene TRBJ2-5; D ambiguous. The CDR3 is CSARQPGTQYF. CDR3 in DNA: TGCAGTGCTAGACAGCCTGGGACCCAGTACTTC.